This TCR beta chain was sequenced in a study of healthy donors' naive CD4 and CD8 T cells. Each TCR library used roughly 510 ng of total RNA and a linear amplification protocol. Each CDR3 protein gets one entry after TCRdb re-called the reads with MiXCR. This sample has some 190,000 distinct CDR3 sequences, with 74% found just once. The CDR3 runs to 15 residues. Germline CDR1 and CDR2: KGHSH and LQKENI. Trimming took 3 bases from V and 4 from J; bases not matched to a gene: 5. The V and J genes are TRBV18 and TRBJ2-5; 10 bases map to TRBD1. The sequenced sample consisted of naive CD4+ and CD8+ T cells sorted from blood, pooled from several donors. This TCR came from a pool of human donors in good health; the sample pools cells from several healthy donors. The CDR3 here is CASSPPDRGLETQYF. The CDR3 nucleotides read TGTGCCAGCTCACCCCCCGACAGGGGGCTAGAGACCCAGTACTTC.